In this sample, the clone carrying this TCR beta chain turned up a few times. Its antigen is undetermined. This entry comes from a study of response to subunit inactivated influenza vaccine. TCRdb analysed the RT-PCR reads with MiXCR anew, one entry per CDR3 protein. Counted here are 530,000 or so distinct CDR3 sequences, 25% occurring once; the ten biggest clones make up over 1.5%. Regarding the study as a whole: Seasonal influenza vaccination, on each occasion, was suggested by the authors to recruit few new T cells.

Deletions cut 3 bases from V and 0 bases from J, with 21 bases between. The V gene's germline CDR1 is DFQATT and CDR2 SNEGSKA (reference sequence). This CDR3 contains 18 residues. The sequence was obtained from a man aged 45-65 years who received an inactivated influenza vaccine. The sequencing here drew on CD4+ T cells sorted from PBMCs, taken 5 to 6 days after vaccination. The V call is TRBV20-1, the J call TRBJ2-4; D may be TRBD1 or TRBD2 (5 bases each). CDR3 in amino acids: CSASRSGRIEIAKNIQYF. Here the CDR3 DNA reads TGCAGTGCTAGCAGATCGGGACGTATTGAGATAGCCAAAAACATTCAGTACTTC.